This is a list of T cell receptor beta chains from one sample in a study of blood T cell repertoires in COVID-19. Generated by immunoSEQ multiplex PCR, the TCRdb table keeps only in-frame clones and is missing some. The data contain more than 140,000 clones, around 83% of them singletons. Sample: peripheral blood. All receptors derive from a woman in her fifties or sixties in a cohort sampled during active or convalescent COVID-19. The conserved cysteine and the conserved F or W are not part of the CDR3 here.

J	V	CDR3
TRBJ1-2	TRBV7-9	ASSLFRTGARYGYT
TRBJ2-2	TRBV19	ASSVIGTANTGELF
TRBJ1-2	TRBV5-1	ASSEGQSYGYT
TRBJ1-4	TRBV30	AWSVFGIEKLF
TRBJ1-5	TRBV3-1/TRBV3-2	ASSQAGDGGNQPQH
TRBJ2-3	TRBV7-3	ASSPGLQVDTQY
TRBJ1-1	TRBV30	AFTGGVNTEAF
TRBJ1-1	TRBV7-2	ASATTAWKTEAF
TRBJ2-3	TRBV7-6	ASSFGGASRGTDTQY
TRBJ1-1	TRBV6-5	ASSYSRRGLGVEAF
TRBJ2-5	TRBV19	ASSKRLAGVQETQY
TRBJ2-7	TRBV19	ASSQTGRSREQY
TRBJ2-7	TRBV11-2	ASSPSAGRSYEQY
TRBJ2-7	TRBV6-1	ASRPGLVYEQY
TRBJ1-5	TRBV4-3	ASSSGTGFNQPQH
TRBJ1-3	TRBV14	ASSQRGQAGNTIY
TRBJ2-7	TRBV6-5	ASGETGGHEQY